These 9 T cell receptor beta chains share one sample of origin, sequenced in a study of blood T cell repertoires in COVID-19. Assay used: immunoSEQ multiplex PCR; TCRdb lists only in-frame clones, some missing. The sample lists 150,000 or so clones; about 80% were seen once. Sequencing used peripheral blood. The receptors originated from a woman at least 80 years old with acute or convalescent COVID-19.

The rearrangement joins TRBV7-9 to TRBJ1-1; D is unresolved. Germline loops: CDR1 SEHNR, CDR2 FQNEAQ (reference sequence). The CDR3 covers 13 residues. The V end lost 1 base, the J end lost 1 base, and 4 bases lay between the germline ends. CDR3 residues: CASSLDTNTEAFF. The CDR3 DNA reads as TGTGCCAGCAGCTTAGACACGAACACTGAAGCTTTCTTT.

The gene calls are TRBV6-5 and TRBJ2-3, with TRBD2 matching 7 bases. The CDR3 runs 15 residues. J lost 2 bases, V lost 7 bases, and 9 bases had no gene match. The germline V gene encodes CDR1 MNHEY and CDR2 SVGAGI. The CDR3 sequence is CASKRDYPSTDTQYF. For the CDR3, the DNA is TGTGCCAGCAAGAGGGACTATCCCTCCACAGATACGCAGTATTTT.

The chain couples TRBV5-4 to TRBJ1-1, with 9 nucleotides matching TRBD1. Trimming removed 4 bases from V and 5 bases from J; junction bases left unmatched: 6. The CDR3 has 14 residues. The germline gives CDR1 SGHNT, CDR2 YYREEE (reference sequence). The CDR3 sequence: CASSVGQGGTEAFF. Here the CDR3 DNA reads TGTGCCAGCAGCGTGGGACAGGGAGGTACTGAAGCTTTCTTT.

This chain links TRBV4-1 with TRBJ1-6; D uncertain. The V and J ends lost 0 bases and 3 bases respectively, with 3 bases between them. Germline-derived CDR1 and CDR2 are MGHRA and YSYEKL. This CDR3 contains 14 residues. The CDR3 nucleotides are TGCGCCAGCAGCCAAGACAGCTATAATTCACCCCTCCACTTT. This codes for CASSQDSYNSPLHF.

The chain uses TRBV6-5 and TRBJ1-1; tentative D call: TRBD1 (6 bases). Trimming took off 6 bases at V and 10 bases at J, with 12 bases between the two ends. The CDR3 loop spans 11 amino acids. Looked up from germline, CDR1 is MNHEY and CDR2 is SVGAGI. The DNA of the CDR3 is TGTGCCAGCAGCCTACAGGGTGGAGCTTTCTTT. Translated: CASSLQGGAFF.

The chain uses TRBV11-3 and TRBJ2-1, with 7 positions matching TRBD2. The CDR3 sequence is 15 residues long. Germline-derived CDR1 and CDR2 are SGHNT and YENEEA. Trimming removed 0 bases from V and 7 bases from J; junction bases left unmatched: 6. The CDR3 region is CASSLEGGGGNEQFF. The CDR3 DNA sequence: TGTGCCAGCAGCTTAGAGGGCGGGGGAGGGAATGAGCAGTTCTTC.

J is TRBJ2-7 and V is TRBV27; 7 bases line up with TRBD1. The V gene's germline CDR1 is MNHEY and CDR2 SMNVEV (reference sequence). After removal of 3 bases from V and 5 bases from J, the junction contained 22 bases not matched to a gene. This CDR3 is 19 amino acids long. CDR3 DNA sequence: TGTGCCAGCAGTTTGTACTCGGATCGGACAGGCCCAAACCCCGACGAGCAGTACTTC. Amino acid sequence: CASSLYSDRTGPNPDEQYF.

This clone was seen just once. The rearrangement links TRBV29-1 to TRBJ2-7; D is perhaps TRBD1 (6 bases). From germline, CDR1 is SQVTM and CDR2 ANQGSEA. This CDR3 is built from 16 residues. The V end was cut by 1 base, the J end by 0 bases, with 16 bases between. DNA for the CDR3: TGCAGCGTTGAAGTAGAAATGTCAGGGGCCTCCTACGAGCAGTACTTC. Translation: CSVEVEMSGASYEQYF.

This rearrangement joins TRBV9 to TRBJ1-2; 7 bases agree with TRBD1. Germline assignment: CDR1 SGDLS and CDR2 YYNGEE. The CDR3 loop spans 14 amino acids. J gave up 2 bases and V 7 bases, and 8 bases lay outside the gene matches. CDR3 amino acids: CASSEGAGNYGYTF. DNA of the CDR3: TGTGCCAGCTCCGAGGGGGCAGGAAACTATGGCTACACCTTC.